The 8 T cell receptor beta chains below come from one sample, sequenced in a study of graft-versus-host responses after intestinal transplantation. Repertoires were generated with immunoSEQ multiplex PCR, while TCRdb's copy carries only in-frame clones and drops some. The sample gives about 7,400 clones, roughly 33% of which show up once; 3% to 5% is in the top ten. This specimen was alloreactive CD4+ T cells from a mixed lymphocyte reaction culture, taken before transplantation. Sample subset: CFSE-low proliferating T cells sorted from approximately 6-day pre-transplant mixed lymphocyte reaction (GvH or HvG direction). Every receptor here comes from a human patient who was an organ donor for intestinal transplantation.

The V call is TRBV9, the J call TRBJ2-5, with TRBD2 matching over 10 bases. The germline V gene encodes CDR1 SGDLS and CDR2 YYNGEE. Trimming at V came to 4 bases and at J to 5 bases, leaving 8 bases not matched to a gene. CDR3 length: 15 amino acids. CDR3 sequence: CASSTLAGVRETQYF. CDR3 sequence (DNA): TGTGCCAGCAGCACGCTAGCGGGGGTCCGGGAGACCCAGTACTTC.

The chain carries TRBV5-1 and TRBJ1-2; D ambiguous. Trimming shortened V by 2 bases and J by 3 bases, and 8 bases separated the two germline ends. CDR3 size: 13 residues. The germline gives CDR1 SGHRS, CDR2 YFSETQ. The CDR3: CASSFGPDYGYTF. The CDR3 nucleotides read TGCGCCAGCAGCTTCGGTCCGGACTATGGCTACACCTTC.

The chain recombines TRBV5-5 with TRBJ2-5; possibly TRBD2 for D (6 bases). From germline, CDR1 is SGHKS and CDR2 YYEKEE (reference sequence). V dropped 2 bases and J dropped 7 bases, with 21 bases sitting between them. The CDR3 length is 16 residues. CDR3 nucleotides: TGTGCCAGCAGCTTCTTGGAGGGCGTAGGGGTCGGGACCCAGTACTTC. Amino acid sequence: CASSFLEGVGVGTQYF.

By sample share, this clone is large. The chain links TRBV6-1 to TRBJ1-2; TRBD1 aligns across 7 bases. V was pared by 1 base and J by 3 bases, with 5 bases of the junction left unmatched. CDR3 length: 15 amino acids. Looked up from germline, CDR1 is MNHNS and CDR2 is SASEGT. The CDR3 coding sequence is TGTGCCAGCAGTGAAGTCCCGACAGGGCACTATGGCTACACCTTC. As protein: CASSEVPTGHYGYTF.

This clone was counted between two and nine times. The rearrangement joins TRBV5-1 to TRBJ2-7, with D possibly being TRBD1 (6 bases). Trimming removed 4 bases at V and 3 bases at J, with 23 bases between. Germline V gene lookup returns CDR1 SGHRS and CDR2 YFSETQ. The CDR3 contains 17 residues. The CDR3 DNA reads TGCGCCAGCAGCAGGACGTTTTCCGCCAGGGGATTCTACGAGCAGTACTTC. This codes for CASSRTFSARGFYEQYF. The complete variable domain, with remaining parts taken from reference TRBV5-1 and TRBJ2-7, reads KAGVTQTPRYLIKTRGQQVTLSCSPISGHRSVSWYQQTPGQGLQFLFEYFSETQRNKGNFPGRFSGRQFSNSRSEMNVSTLELGDSALYLCASSRTFSARGFYEQYFGPGTRLTVT.

This clone has only a few counts. The V and J genes are TRBV7-2 and TRBJ2-7; TRBD2 aligns across 10 bases. The CDR3 has 15 residues. Germline CDR1 is SGHTA and CDR2 is FQGNSA. After removal of 8 bases from V and 2 bases from J, the junction contained 9 bases not matched to a gene. CDR3 sequence reads: CASRLGTSVAYEQYF. CDR3 DNA sequence: TGTGCCAGCCGGCTCGGGACTAGCGTGGCCTACGAGCAGTACTTC.

This chain connects TRBV7-2 to TRBJ1-2; D remains ambiguous. The germline V and J ends were trimmed by 1 base and 4 bases, with 25 bases remaining between them. The CDR3 runs 19 residues. Germline assignment: CDR1 SGHTA and CDR2 FQGNSA. The CDR3 DNA follows: TGTGCCAGCAGCTTAGTGGGAACCTTGTCCGGGGAGATCCGCTATGGCTACACCTTC. Residues: CASSLVGTLSGEIRYGYTF.

The chain recombines TRBV5-1 with TRBJ2-5; 7 bases map to TRBD2. Trimming at V came to 4 bases and at J to 4 bases, leaving 7 bases not matched to a gene. The V gene's germline CDR1 is SGHRS and CDR2 YFSETQ. The CDR3 contains 14 residues. CDR3 sequence reads: CASSETAGIETQYF. The DNA of the CDR3 is TGCGCCAGCAGCGAGACAGCGGGAATAGAGACCCAGTACTTC.